These 6 T cell receptor beta chains were all obtained from the same sample, sequenced in a study of identical twins. A single record per CDR3 protein comes from TCRdb applying MiXCR to the 5' RACE reads. Of 450,000 or so distinct CDR3 sequences in the sample, 14% are singletons; the top ten hold around 0.52%. This same sample was also taken into another study, of yellow fever vaccine responses in identical twins.

The sample taken for sequencing was CD4+ T cells sorted from blood. These receptors all stem from a woman between 18 and 29 years old in good health.

The chain couples TRBV2 to TRBJ2-2, with TRBD2 matching over 12 bases. Germline V CDR1 and CDR2: SNHLY, FYNNEI. The V segment lost 11 bases and the J segment 0 bases; nucleotides outside the gene matches: 13. This CDR3 spans 18 amino acids. DNA of the CDR3: TGTGCCTTCAGTTGGAGCCTAGCGGGAGGGGCGAACACCGGGGAGCTGTTTTTT. Translating gives CAFSWSLAGGANTGELFF.

This clonotype was found a few times. The chain uses TRBV7-9 and TRBJ2-3; no firm D call. The V end was cut by 5 bases, the J end by 2 bases, with 11 bases between. Germline V gene lookup returns CDR1 SEHNR and CDR2 FQNEAQ (reference sequence). There are 14 residues in the CDR3. The CDR3 sequence is CASSGGQYTDTQYF. For the CDR3, the DNA is TGTGCCAGCAGCGGTGGGCAGTACACAGATACGCAGTATTTT.

By share, this clonotype counts as medium-sized. This chain uses TRBV7-9 with TRBJ2-7, with TRBD2 identical over 11 bases. Looked up from germline, CDR1 is SEHNR and CDR2 is FQNEAQ (reference sequence). The junction had 2 bases not matched to a gene; V was cut back by 5 bases and J by 2 bases. This CDR3 spans 14 amino acids. CDR3 sequence: CASSALAGAYEQYF. CDR3 nucleotides: TGTGCCAGCAGCGCACTAGCGGGGGCCTACGAGCAGTACTTC.

V and J are TRBV20-1 and TRBJ2-7; TRBD1 is a possible D gene (5 bases). The CDR3 loop spans 15 amino acids. Trimming stripped 4 bases from V and 1 base from J, with 17 bases between. The V gene's germline CDR1 is DFQATT and CDR2 SNEGSKA (reference sequence). The CDR3: CSATPLGAGSYEQYF. The CDR3 DNA follows: TGCAGTGCTACCCCCTTAGGGGCAGGTTCCTACGAGCAGTACTTC.

The rearrangement joins TRBV27 to TRBJ2-2; D is ambiguous. Germline V gene data show CDR1 as MNHEY and CDR2 as SMNVEV (reference sequence). The germline V and J ends were trimmed by 7 bases and 6 bases, with 15 bases remaining between them. The CDR3 contains 14 residues. The CDR3 protein is CASNDIGVPGELFF. The CDR3 nucleotides are TGTGCCAGCAATGATATAGGAGTCCCCGGGGAGCTGTTTTTT.

This clonotype was recorded many times. This chain links TRBV5-1 with TRBJ2-3; TRBD2 matches at 12 bases. Germline V gene sequence: CDR1 SGHRS, CDR2 YFSETQ. With 1 base clipped from V and 5 bases from J, the junction kept 2 bases outside the gene matches. The CDR3 has 15 residues. The CDR3, as DNA: TGCGCCAGCAGCTTGCTAGCGGGAGGGCAAGATACGCAGTATTTT. It specifies CASSLLAGGQDTQYF.